Presented here are 7 T cell receptor beta chains from one specimen sequenced in a study of cytomegalovirus exposure and HLA in healthy donors. PCR amplification relied on 60 Vbeta primers (plus 13 Jbeta primers). Repertoires were generated with immunoSEQ multiplex PCR, while TCRdb's copy carries only in-frame clones and drops some. This repertoire shows over 90,000 clones, roughly three quarters found once; its top ten account for over 9%. Sequenced material: PBMCs. These TCRs come from a woman in her late teens or twenties in good health and CMV-seropositive.

The chain couples TRBV27 to TRBJ1-5; D possibly corresponds to TRBD1 (5 bases). Trimming took off 8 bases at V and 1 base at J, with 24 bases between the two ends. The germline V gene has CDR1 MNHEY and CDR2 SMNVEV (reference sequence). The CDR3 covers 18 residues. For the CDR3, the DNA is TGTGCCAGCGGGCAGTACGGGGGGTTTGGTCGGAGCAATCAGCCCCAGCATTTT. Residues: CASGQYGGFGRSNQPQHF.

DNA for the CDR3: TGTGCCAGCAGCTTAGCGTTCCGCCCAGCGGGAGAAGAGACCCAGTACTTC. Translating gives CASSLAFRPAGEETQYF. The chain carries TRBV11-2 and TRBJ2-5; 8 positions match TRBD2. The ends lost 1 base at V and 3 bases at J; junction bases unmatched: 10. The CDR3 runs to 17 residues. Germline V gene sequence: CDR1 SGHAT, CDR2 FQNNGV.

The rearrangement uses TRBV7-9 and TRBJ1-1; 8 positions match TRBD1. The CDR3 is 12 amino acids. Germline V lookup: CDR1 SEHNR, CDR2 FQNEAQ (reference sequence). With 5 bases clipped from V and 8 bases from J, the junction kept 4 bases outside the gene matches. For the CDR3, the DNA is TGTGCCAGCAGCCTCGGACAGGGAGAAGCTTTCTTT. Protein product: CASSLGQGEAFF.

The chain couples TRBV28 to TRBJ2-5; D perhaps matches TRBD2 (5 bases). V shed 8 bases and J shed 5 bases, with 15 bases lying between them. The V gene's germline CDR1 is MDHEN and CDR2 SYDVKM. The length of the CDR3 is 13 residues. Here the CDR3 reads CASFEGQRETQYF. In DNA form, the CDR3 reads TGTGCCAGCTTTGAGGGCCAGCGGGAGACCCAGTACTTC. Together with reference TRBV28 and TRBJ2-5, the CDR3 gives the full variable domain: DVKVTQSSRYLVKRTGEKVFLECVQDMDHENMFWYRQDPGLGLRLIYFSYDVKMKEKGDIPEGYSVSREKKERFSLILESASTNQTSMYLCASFEGQRETQYFGPGTRLLVL.

This clone was seen a handful of times. The chain combines TRBV11-2 with TRBJ2-7, with D maybe TRBD2 (6 bases). CDR3 length: 16 amino acids. Germline-derived CDR1 and CDR2 are SGHAT and FQNNGV. V was pared by 2 bases and J by 3 bases, with 17 bases between. CDR3 DNA: TGTGCCAGCAGCTTAAACCGGGACTCGACCTTCTACGAGCAGTACTTC. Translating gives CASSLNRDSTFYEQYF.

J is TRBJ2-3 and V is TRBV6-6; D gene uncertain. The ends were cut back, 2 bases at V and 4 bases at J, with 10 bases in the middle. This CDR3 spans 14 amino acids. Germline V gene data show CDR1 as MNHNY and CDR2 as SVGAGI (reference sequence). The CDR3: CASSYVSVPDTQYF. DNA of the CDR3: TGTGCCAGCAGTTACGTCTCCGTCCCAGATACGCAGTATTTT.

This chain uses TRBV5-8 with TRBJ2-2, with a weak D call TRBD2 (6 bases). V gave up 0 bases and J gave up 5 bases, with 8 bases separating them. The CDR3 sequence is 14 residues long. CDR1 SGHTS and CDR2 YDEGEE come from the germline V gene. The CDR3 DNA reads TGTGCCAGCAGCTTGGTCGCGGGGACCGGGGAGCTGTTTTTT. This codes for CASSLVAGTGELFF.